Listed below are T cell receptor beta chains from one sample, sequenced in a study of blood T cells in healthy people across ages. TCRdb re-analysed the 5' RACE reads in MiXCR, keeping a single row per CDR3 protein. The profile shows hundreds of thousands of distinct CDR3 sequences, roughly 60% of them singletons. Sequenced input: blood. The receptor set was obtained from a man in his thirties or forties in good health. Each CDR3 is given with its conserved first and last residue. The order of the fields is D gene, clone size, J gene, V gene, CDR3 protein, CDR3 DNA. The D gene is left open where the match is weak. The size field is filled for only some rows; it gives once, few, many or a size class.

TRBD1 | few | TRBJ1-2 | TRBV12-3/TRBV12-4 | CASSNSYRGGGYTF | TGTGCCAGCAGTAACTCCTACAGGGGCGGGGGCTACACCTTC
. | . | TRBJ2-5 | TRBV3-1 | CASSLSGEHPQETQYF | TGTGCCAGCAGCCTTAGCGGCGAGCACCCTCAAGAGACCCAGTACTTC
. | . | TRBJ1-5 | TRBV20-1 | CSANTGPGQPQHF | TGCAGTGCCAACACGGGGCCCGGGCAGCCCCAGCATTTT
. | . | TRBJ2-7 | TRBV12-3/TRBV12-4 | CASSSPYYEQYF | TGTGCCAGCAGTTCTCCTTACTACGAGCAGTACTTC
. | . | TRBJ2-3 | TRBV4-3 | CASSQLGPPSTDTQYF | TGCGCCAGCAGCCAATTAGGCCCCCCTAGCACAGATACGCAGTATTTT
. | . | TRBJ2-1 | TRBV6-5 | CASSYLGEGDNEQFF | TGTGCCAGCAGTTACTTGGGAGAGGGGGACAATGAGCAGTTCTTC
TRBD1 | . | TRBJ2-7 | TRBV29-1 | CSVPGQGSYEQYF | TGCAGCGTCCCGGGACAGGGGAGTTACGAGCAGTACTTC
. | few | TRBJ1-2 | TRBV7-2 | CASTPATDLGYTF | TGTGCCAGCACCCCGGCAACGGATCTCGGCTACACCTTC
. | . | TRBJ1-1 | TRBV11-1 | CASSRWVDTEAFF | TGTGCCAGCAGCCGGTGGGTCGACACTGAAGCTTTCTTT
TRBD1 | once | TRBJ1-2 | TRBV2 | CASMRPGTGAHSNYGYTF | TGTGCCAGCATGAGACCCGGGACAGGAGCACACTCTAACTATGGCTACACCTTC
TRBD1 | . | TRBJ1-2 | TRBV4-1 | CASSQDDRGDGYTF | TGCGCCAGCAGCCAAGACGACAGGGGCGATGGCTACACCTTC
. | . | TRBJ2-2 | TRBV10-3 | CATGTPNTGELFF | TGTGCCACCGGGACACCGAACACCGGGGAGCTGTTTTTT
. | . | TRBJ2-7 | TRBV11-1 | CACSLVHGYEQYF | TGTGCCTGCAGCTTAGTCCACGGCTACGAGCAGTACTTC
. | . | TRBJ2-7 | TRBV28 | CASSPGEGGISSYEQYF | TGTGCCAGCAGTCCCGGTGAGGGGGGGATAAGCTCCTACGAGCAGTACTTC
. | . | TRBJ1-1 | TRBV29-1 | CSAQPGWVKMNTEAFF | TGCAGCGCTCAACCCGGGTGGGTAAAGATGAACACTGAAGCTTTCTTT
. | . | TRBJ2-1 | TRBV5-1 | CASSLGQRNNEQFF | TGCGCCAGCAGCTTGGGACAGCGAAACAATGAGCAGTTCTTC
. | many | TRBJ2-7 | TRBV15 | CATAGSVGIYEQYF | TGTGCCACGGCAGGCAGCGTTGGGATCTACGAGCAGTACTTC
TRBD1 | . | TRBJ1-2 | TRBV7-2 | CASSRGQTNYGYTF | TGTGCCAGCAGCCGGGGACAGACTAACTATGGCTACACCTTC
TRBD2 | . | TRBJ2-3 | TRBV20-1 | CSARDPTGRLAGVDTQYF | TGCAGTGCTAGAGACCCGACAGGTAGACTAGCGGGGGTGGATACGCAGTATTTT
. | . | TRBJ2-3 | TRBV7-2 | CASSPTRVVDTQYF | TGTGCCAGCAGCCCAACTAGGGTAGTAGATACGCAGTATTTT
. | . | TRBJ1-2 | TRBV19 | CASTAIPGPHPGYTF | TGTGCCAGTACCGCTATCCCGGGACCCCATCCCGGCTACACCTTC
. | . | TRBJ2-5 | TRBV25-1 | CASSSELGTQYF | TGTGCCAGCAGTTCGGAGTTGGGGACCCAGTACTTC
TRBD1 | once | TRBJ2-3 | TRBV20-1 | CSATHSRGSQDTQYF | TGCAGTGCTACCCACAGCAGGGGGTCCCAAGATACGCAGTATTTT
. | . | TRBJ2-7 | TRBV20-1 | CSARGSWYEQYF | TGCAGTGCTAGGGGGAGTTGGTACGAGCAGTACTTC
TRBD2 | few | TRBJ2-7 | TRBV28 | CASSLGTSGRVSYEQYF | TGTGCCAGCAGCCTGGGGACTAGCGGGAGGGTGTCCTACGAGCAGTACTTC
. | . | TRBJ2-7 | TRBV20-1 | CSAGNGVGDYEQYF | TGCAGTGCTGGAAACGGGGTTGGAGACTACGAGCAGTACTTC
. | many | TRBJ1-2 | TRBV12-3/TRBV12-4 | CASSVQNVPRYGYTF | TGTGCCAGCAGTGTTCAAAACGTCCCCCGCTATGGCTACACCTTC
. | . | TRBJ2-7 | TRBV2 | CASSKDLNSSSEQYF | TGTGCCAGCAGTAAGGACTTGAATAGCAGCTCCGAGCAGTACTTC
. | . | TRBJ1-5 | TRBV12-3/TRBV12-4 | CASSFVAGRIANQPQHF | TGTGCCAGCAGTTTCGTTGCAGGGCGAATCGCCAATCAGCCCCAGCATTTT
. | . | TRBJ2-3 | TRBV7-2 | CASSTRLHGRTDTQYF | TGTGCCAGCAGCACCCGACTGCACGGGCGGACAGATACGCAGTATTTT
TRBD1 | once | TRBJ2-3 | TRBV7-2 | CASSSTGGSGTDTQYF | TGTGCCAGCAGCTCAACAGGGGGATCAGGTACAGATACGCAGTATTTT
TRBD1 | . | TRBJ2-7 | TRBV20-1 | CSAGSATGGRPEQYF | TGCAGTGCCGGTTCTGCGACAGGGGGCCGTCCCGAGCAGTACTTC
TRBD2 | . | TRBJ2-7 | TRBV5-1 | CASSSVRGGPAYEQYF | TGCGCCAGCAGCTCAGTTCGGGGGGGCCCCGCCTACGAGCAGTACTTC
TRBD1 | many | TRBJ2-2 | TRBV25-1 | CASSAQTGQNTGELFF | TGTGCCAGCAGTGCCCAGACAGGGCAGAACACCGGGGAGCTGTTTTTT
. | . | TRBJ1-1 | TRBV24-1 | CATSWGNTEAFF | TGTGCCACCAGTTGGGGAAACACTGAAGCTTTCTTT
TRBD2 | . | TRBJ2-7 | TRBV20-1 | CSASWTSSYEQYF | TGCAGTGCTAGTTGGACTAGTTCATACGAGCAGTACTTC
. | . | TRBJ2-2 | TRBV29-1 | CSVEDLSGELFF | TGCAGCGTTGAAGATTTGAGTGGGGAGCTGTTTTTT
TRBD1 | . | TRBJ1-6 | TRBV5-1 | CASHPGQADSPLHF | TGCGCCAGCCATCCGGGACAGGCGGATTCACCCCTCCACTTT
. | . | TRBJ2-5 | TRBV7-9 | CASSPHPETQYF | TGTGCCAGCAGCCCCCATCCGGAGACCCAGTACTTC
. | few | TRBJ2-5 | TRBV25-1 | CASSEYGNQETQYF | TGTGCCAGCAGTGAATACGGTAACCAAGAGACCCAGTACTTC
. | . | TRBJ2-1 | TRBV4-3 | CASSQEGRQFNEQFF | TGCGCCAGCAGCCAAGAGGGGAGACAATTCAATGAGCAGTTCTTC
TRBD1 | . | TRBJ2-5 | TRBV6-5 | CASSYSTGMAETQYF | TGTGCCAGCAGTTACTCGACAGGGATGGCGGAGACCCAGTACTTC
. | few | TRBJ1-1 | TRBV20-1 | CSVTGSNTEAFF | TGCAGTGTTACAGGTTCGAACACTGAAGCTTTCTTT
. | . | TRBJ2-1 | TRBV5-1 | CASSLARAHYNEQFF | TGCGCCAGCAGCTTGGCGCGGGCACACTACAATGAGCAGTTCTTC
. | . | TRBJ1-5 | TRBV6-1 | CASSSGGGINQPQHF | TGTGCCAGCAGCTCCGGCGGTGGGATCAATCAGCCCCAGCATTTT
. | . | TRBJ1-2 | TRBV2 | CASSPLPPIYGYTF | TGTGCCAGCAGCCCTCTGCCACCCATCTATGGCTACACCTTC
. | many | TRBJ2-3 | TRBV7-2 | CASSPSRADTQYF | TGTGCCAGCAGCCCTAGTCGGGCAGATACGCAGTATTTT
. | . | TRBJ2-7 | TRBV12-3/TRBV12-4 | CASSPGGTHYEQYF | TGTGCCAGCAGCCCCGGGGGGACACACTACGAGCAGTACTTC
TRBD1 | few | TRBJ2-1 | TRBV4-3 | CASSQMDRENEQFF | TGCGCCAGCAGCCAAATGGACAGGGAGAATGAGCAGTTCTTC